A single count supports the clone carrying this T cell receptor beta chain. Random-hexamer reverse transcription was applied to roughly 0.5 to 1 ug RNA. Amplification of TCR beta CDR3 by immunoSEQ multiplex PCR spanned 54 Vbeta and 13 Jbeta. Via MiXCR, TCRdb re-called the immunoSEQ multiplex PCR reads, giving one row per CDR3 protein. Altogether about 120,000 distinct CDR3 sequences are present, roughly 91% being singletons, with the ten largest covering over 0.12%. It was negative isolation that provided the CD8+ and CD4+ T cells, whereas TEMRA cells were enriched by FACS. V shed 1 base, J shed 3 bases, and the junction held 11 bases outside the gene matches. This CDR3 is 17 amino acids long. Germline V lookup: CDR1 LGHDT, CDR2 YNNKEL (reference sequence). This record belongs to a study of CD8 T cells in Susac syndrome.

The TCR was taken from a human donor in good health. The specimen was CD4+ T cells from PBMCs. The chain combines TRBV3-1 with TRBJ1-2; 7 positions match TRBD1. CDR3 in amino acids: CASSQVAGGALDYGYTF. In nucleotides, the CDR3 is TGTGCCAGCAGCCAAGTGGCAGGGGGTGCTTTGGACTATGGCTACACCTTC.